The subject of this entry is one T cell receptor (beta chain). The antigen is not known. The sample belongs to a study of CD8 T cells in ankylosing spondylitis. Library preparation for TCR beta used quantitative 5'-RACE with molecular barcodes. Via MiXCR, TCRdb re-called the 5' RACE reads, giving one row per CDR3 protein. This sample has approximately 300,000 distinct CDR3 sequences; 6.5% to 10% occur once, and the top ten carry roughly 15%. Notes on the study in general: A TCR beta motif of about eight highly homologous variants appeared characteristic of ankylosing spondylitis blood. There was reportedly significant enrichment of clones that were disease-linked in matched ankylosing spondylitis synovial fluid.

This sequence was found in a male donor with ankylosing spondylitis. Sequencing used blood, either unsorted or a sorted T cell fraction (not recorded which).

CDR3: CATSRDGVDSPLHF. Written as DNA, the CDR3 is TGTGCCACCAGCAGAGATGGGGTGGATTCACCCCTCCACTTT. The chain employs TRBV15 and TRBJ1-6, with D hard to call. Trimming shortened V by 0 bases and J by 8 bases, and 8 bases separated the two germline ends. Germline lookup yields CDR1 LNHNV and CDR2 YYDKDF (reference sequence). The CDR3 sequence is 14 residues long.